This entry lists 10 T cell receptor beta chains sequenced from one sample in a study of spatial heterogeneity in lung cancer. TCRdb recomputed calls from the 5' RACE reads with MiXCR, one row per CDR3 protein. The sample includes approximately 12,000 distinct CDR3 sequences, approximately 6.2% seen only once; the top ten take about a tenth. Regarding time point: sample taken at primary tumor resection. Sequencing covered unsorted whole RNA taken from tumor, nontumor lung or frozen PBMC. The sample consisted of normal lung tissue next to the tumor, taken at surgery. The origin of the receptors is a male donor with early-stage non-small cell lung cancer.

This clonotype has ten or more counts. The genes are TRBV20-1 and TRBJ2-3; tentatively, D is TRBD2 (5 bases). Germline CDR1 reads DFQATT; CDR2 reads SNEGSKA (reference sequence). The CDR3 extends over 12 amino acids. Trimming removed 4 bases at V and 3 bases at J, with 8 bases between. CDR3 in amino acids: CSAIPGTDTQYF. The CDR3 DNA sequence: TGCAGTGCTATACCGGGAACAGATACGCAGTATTTT.

This clonotype was observed many times. The chain employs TRBV9 and TRBJ1-1; D gene ambiguous. This CDR3 is built from 15 residues. Germline V gene data show CDR1 as SGDLS and CDR2 as YYNGEE. Deletions cut 0 bases from V and 1 base from J, with 10 bases between. CDR3 coding DNA: TGTGCCAGCAGCGTAGAACCGGGAACGAACACTGAAGCTTTCTTT. Its protein is CASSVEPGTNTEAFF.

This clonotype appeared many times. The chain uses TRBV7-2 and TRBJ2-3, with D uncertain. Germline V lookup: CDR1 SGHTA, CDR2 FQGNSA. V lost 2 bases, J lost 1 base, and 4 bases lay in between. The length of the CDR3 is 13 residues. The CDR3 loop is CASSLQRTDTQYF. The DNA of the CDR3 is TGTGCCAGCAGCTTACAACGCACAGATACGCAGTATTTT.

In its sample, this clonotype was seen many times. The gene calls are TRBV27 and TRBJ2-5; TRBD1 or TRBD2 may be the D gene (5 bases each). V dropped 5 bases and J dropped 7 bases, with 17 bases sitting between them. Per germline, CDR1 MNHEY and CDR2 SMNVEV (reference sequence). This CDR3 region has 14 residues. Here the CDR3 reads CASSLGRTGRTQYF. The CDR3 DNA reads TGTGCCAGCAGTCTGGGAAGGACGGGACGGACCCAGTACTTC.

This chain uses TRBV9 with TRBJ1-1; D possibly corresponds to TRBD1 (5 bases). V was pared by 3 bases and J by 4 bases, with 16 bases between. The CDR3 length is 15 residues. Germline assignment: CDR1 SGDLS and CDR2 YYNGEE. For the CDR3, the DNA is TGTGCCAGCAGCGCCGGGACGCTGGGTCGCACTGAAGCTTTCTTT. It is translated as CASSAGTLGRTEAFF.

This clonotype has a count of ten or more. This rearrangement joins TRBV5-1 to TRBJ1-2; 8 nucleotides align to TRBD1. Per germline, CDR1 SGHRS and CDR2 YFSETQ. The CDR3 has 14 amino acids. J lost 7 bases, V lost 5 bases, and 10 bases had no gene match. The DNA for the CDR3 is TGCGCCAGCAGGGGGACAGGCCCCTCGCTTGGCTACACCTTC. Translated: CASRGTGPSLGYTF.

This rearrangement joins TRBV10-3 to TRBJ2-3, with 13 positions matching TRBD2. CDR3 length: 17 amino acids. Germline CDR1 ENHRY, CDR2 SYGVKD. J gave up 5 bases and V 3 bases, and 8 bases lay outside the gene matches. The CDR3 loop is CAISDSGLAGEGDTQYF. CDR3 coding DNA: TGTGCCATCAGTGACTCCGGACTAGCGGGAGAAGGAGATACGCAGTATTTT.

Details on this clonotype: One base away lies a much larger clone, so this may be a sequencing read error. The chain carries TRBV3-1 and TRBJ2-7; 10 nucleotides line up with TRBD1. The V gene end was trimmed by 4 bases and the J gene end by 4 bases; junction bases not matched to a gene: 1. The CDR3 has 13 residues. Germline values: CDR1 LGHDT, CDR2 YNNKEL (reference sequence). The chain's CDR3 is CASSRDRGYEQYF. CDR3 nucleotides: TGTGCCAGCAGCCGGGACAGGGGTTACGAGCAGTACTTC.

This clonotype is judged medium-sized. This chain links TRBV4-2 with TRBJ2-5; 12 bases are a match to TRBD2. The V gene's germline CDR1 is LGHNA and CDR2 YNFKEQ. Unmatched junction bases numbered 6, after V lost 0 bases and J lost 4 bases. The CDR3 is made up of 17 amino acids. Here the CDR3 reads CASSQDPPSGRVETQYF. DNA of the CDR3: TGTGCCAGCAGCCAAGATCCCCCTAGCGGGAGGGTAGAGACCCAGTACTTC.

At least ten counts were recorded for this clonotype. This sequence joins TRBV10-2 and TRBJ2-1, with D maybe TRBD2 (5 bases). The CDR3 spans 14 residues. Germline loops: CDR1 WSHSY, CDR2 SAAADI. Trimming pared 4 bases from V and 7 bases from J, leaving 14 bases between. CDR3: CASSGTRTANEQFF. The DNA of the CDR3 is TGCGCCAGCAGTGGGACTCGGACTGCGAATGAGCAGTTCTTC.